Listed here are 12 T cell receptor beta chains from one sample, sequenced in a study of shared clonotypes between healthy human individuals. Profiling relied on immunoSEQ multiplex PCR, and the TCRdb table lists in-frame clones only, not all of them. The table shows roughly 2.4 million clones, with approximately 94% occurring only once. The sequencing input was naive CD4+ T cells sorted from blood. Documented subset: CD45RA+ positively selected. Every receptor here comes from a man aged 18 to 29 in good health.

This chain connects TRBV18 to TRBJ2-7, with TRBD1 matching over 9 bases. There are 14 residues in the CDR3. Germline lookup yields CDR1 KGHSH and CDR2 LQKENI. J was trimmed by 3 bases and V by 3 bases; bases with no gene match: 3. The CDR3 is CASSPWDRDYEQYF. Here the CDR3 DNA reads TGTGCCAGCTCACCTTGGGACAGGGACTACGAGCAGTACTTC.

The chain links TRBV5-1 to TRBJ2-7, with 8 bases lining up with TRBD1. There are 14 residues in the CDR3. In germline, CDR1 is SGHRS, CDR2 YFSETQ. V lost 5 bases, J lost 0 bases, and 4 bases stayed unmatched. The CDR3 nucleotides are TGCGCCAGCAGGTTGACAGGGGCCTCCTACGAGCAGTACTTC. This encodes CASRLTGASYEQYF.

This rearrangement joins TRBV30 to TRBJ1-1; D unresolved. With 4 bases removed from V and 0 bases from J, the gap between germline ends came to 6 bases. Germline V gives CDR1 GTSNPN, CDR2 SVGIG (reference sequence). CDR3 size: 12 residues. The CDR3: CAWINLNTEAFF. CDR3 nucleotides: TGTGCCTGGATCAACCTGAACACTGAAGCTTTCTTT.

CDR3 DNA sequence: TGTGCCAGCAGCCTAGGGTGGAGATCCTACGAGCAGTACTTC. Translation: CASSLGWRSYEQYF. V gene TRBV5-4 combines with J gene TRBJ2-7; no definite D call. This CDR3 contains 14 residues. Trimming pared 4 bases from V and 1 base from J, leaving 12 bases between. Germline V gene data show CDR1 as SGHNT and CDR2 as YYREEE (reference sequence).

The rearrangement uses TRBV30 and TRBJ1-5; 7 bases fit TRBD1. Germline loops: CDR1 GTSNPN, CDR2 SVGIG (reference sequence). CDR3 length: 14 amino acids. V shed 3 bases, J shed 0 bases, and the junction held 2 bases outside the gene matches. The CDR3 region is CAWRDRHSNQPQHF. For the CDR3, the DNA is TGTGCCTGGAGGGACAGGCATAGCAATCAGCCCCAGCATTTT.

This chain uses TRBV19 with TRBJ1-1; tentative D call: TRBD1 (6 bases). This CDR3 comprises 14 residues. With 7 bases removed from V and 5 bases from J, the gap between germline ends came to 17 bases. Germline-derived CDR1 and CDR2 are LNHDA and SQIVND (reference sequence). The CDR3, as DNA: TGTGCCAGTATTACCGGGACATCGGGGACTGAAGCTTTCTTT. Its translation: CASITGTSGTEAFF. The complete variable domain, with remaining parts taken from reference TRBV19 and TRBJ1-1, reads DGGITQSPKYLFRKEGQNVTLSCEQNLNHDAMYWYRQDPGQGLRLIYYSQIVNDFQKGDIAEGYSVSREKKESFPLTVTSAQKNPTAFYLCASITGTSGTEAFFGQGTRLTVV.

This sequence joins TRBV5-1 and TRBJ2-5, with D hard to call. Trimming pared 4 bases from V and 2 bases from J, leaving 12 bases between. The CDR3 has 14 amino acids. The germline CDR1 and CDR2 sequences are SGHRS and YFSETQ. CDR3 coding DNA: TGCGCCAGCAGCCCCCAACACCTTCAAGAGACCCAGTACTTC. As protein: CASSPQHLQETQYF. Using reference TRBV5-1 and TRBJ2-5 for the parts outside the CDR3, the full variable domain is KAGVTQTPRYLIKTRGQQVTLSCSPISGHRSVSWYQQTPGQGLQFLFEYFSETQRNKGNFPGRFSGRQFSNSRSEMNVSTLELGDSALYLCASSPQHLQETQYFGPGTRLLVL.

V is TRBV6-5 and J is TRBJ2-5, with TRBD2 as a possible D gene (5 bases). The germline gives CDR1 MNHEY, CDR2 SVGAGI. CDR3 length equals 14 residues. V dropped 4 bases and J dropped 4 bases, with 13 bases sitting between them. CDR3 loop: CASSSYRGSETQYF. CDR3 in DNA: TGTGCCAGCAGTTCGTACCGGGGTTCAGAGACCCAGTACTTC.

The V gene is TRBV19, the J gene TRBJ2-3; 13 bases map to TRBD2. Germline CDR1 and CDR2: LNHDA and SQIVND (reference sequence). This CDR3 is built from 16 residues. Losses at the gene ends were 4 bases for V and 2 bases for J; bases not matched to a gene: 3. The CDR3 nucleotides read TGTGCCAGTAGTAAGACTAGCGGGGGGCCCACAGATACGCAGTATTTT. Translated, it gives CASSKTSGGPTDTQYF.

The chain uses TRBV27 and TRBJ1-6; a weak D match, TRBD1 (5 bases). CDR3 length: 13 amino acids. V lost 7 bases and J 7 bases, leaving 11 bases between the germline ends. Germline loops: CDR1 MNHEY, CDR2 SMNVEV (reference sequence). The CDR3 nucleotides read TGTGCCAGCACCTACCGACAGAATTCACCCCTCCACTTT. It codes for CASTYRQNSPLHF.

This clone was seen only a few times. The same CDR3 can be traced to other DNA sequences in this sample. The rearrangement links TRBV6-5 to TRBJ1-6, with 7 bases that match TRBD1. Germline CDR1 MNHEY, CDR2 SVGAGI. Unmatched junction bases numbered 0, after V lost 2 bases and J lost 5 bases. The CDR3 loop spans 14 amino acids. DNA for the CDR3: TGTGCCAGCAGTTACGGGACAGATAATTCACCCCTCCACTTT. Protein sequence: CASSYGTDNSPLHF.

The chain employs TRBV19 and TRBJ2-1; no reliable D call. This CDR3 is 13 amino acids long. The germline V and J ends were trimmed by 5 bases and 8 bases, with 13 bases remaining between them. Germline V gene lookup returns CDR1 LNHDA and CDR2 SQIVND (reference sequence). For the CDR3, the DNA is TGTGCCAGTAGTGTATACGACCGGGATGAGCAGTTCTTC. It codes for CASSVYDRDEQFF. The full variable domain, completed using reference TRBV19 and TRBJ2-1, is DGGITQSPKYLFRKEGQNVTLSCEQNLNHDAMYWYRQDPGQGLRLIYYSQIVNDFQKGDIAEGYSVSREKKESFPLTVTSAQKNPTAFYLCASSVYDRDEQFFGPGTRLTVL.